These 3 T cell receptor beta chains share one sample of origin, sequenced in a study of shared clonotypes between healthy human individuals. Assay: immunoSEQ multiplex PCR; the TCRdb copy retains only in-frame clones and omits some. The profile shows some 490,000 clones, about 85% of them singletons. The sequenced sample was PBMCs. These receptors were collected from a woman in her thirties or forties in good health. Some clones in this sample may be carry-over from other donors' samples.

This clone was seen only a few times. This sequence joins TRBV14 and TRBJ2-5, with 8 bases lining up with TRBD2. The J call may be faulty, since TRBJ2-7 better matches the DNA end. The germline V gene has CDR1 SGHDN and CDR2 FVKESK. CDR3 length: 16 amino acids. The CDR3 bases are TGTGCCAGCAGCAAACTCGGACTAGCCAACTCCTACGAGCAGTACTTC. Translating gives CASSKLGLANSYEQYF.

In the case of this clone: A single base separates this from a much larger clone, so it may be a read error. In the same sample, other DNA sequences code for this CDR3. This chain uses TRBV6-1 with TRBJ2-3; TRBD2 agrees at 11 bases. CDR1 MNHNS and CDR2 SASEGT come from the germline V gene. The CDR3 covers 16 residues. The DNA of the CDR3 is TGCGCCAGCAGTGCCGGGACTAGCGGATTCACAGATACGCAGTATTTT. Protein product: CASSAGTSGFTDTQYF.

This chain uses TRBV19 with TRBJ1-1; 8 positions agree with TRBD1. The germline V gene has CDR1 LNHDA and CDR2 SQIVND (reference sequence). The junction had 11 bases not matched to a gene; V was cut back by 6 bases and J by 5 bases. The CDR3 extends over 15 amino acids. CDR3 loop: CASRSRGQGSTEAFF. The CDR3 coding sequence is TGTGCCAGTAGGTCTCGAGGACAGGGTTCGACTGAAGCTTTCTTT.